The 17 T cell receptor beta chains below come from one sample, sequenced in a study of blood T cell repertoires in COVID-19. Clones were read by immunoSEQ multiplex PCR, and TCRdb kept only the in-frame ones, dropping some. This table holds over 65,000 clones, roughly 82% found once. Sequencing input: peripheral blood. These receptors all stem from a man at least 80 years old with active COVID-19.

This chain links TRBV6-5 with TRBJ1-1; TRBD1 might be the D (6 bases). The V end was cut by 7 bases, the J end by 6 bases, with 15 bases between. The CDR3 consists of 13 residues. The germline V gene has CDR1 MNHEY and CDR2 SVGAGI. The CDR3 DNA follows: TGTGCCAGCACGGATGACAGGAGCTCTGAAGCTTTCTTT. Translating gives CASTDDRSSEAFF.

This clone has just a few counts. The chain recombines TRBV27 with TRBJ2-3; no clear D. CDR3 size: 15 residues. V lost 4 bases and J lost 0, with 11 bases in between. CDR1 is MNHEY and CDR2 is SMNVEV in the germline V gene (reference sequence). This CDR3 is CASSSLHTSTDTQYF. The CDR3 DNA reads TGTGCCAGCAGTTCTCTTCATACTAGCACAGATACGCAGTATTTT.

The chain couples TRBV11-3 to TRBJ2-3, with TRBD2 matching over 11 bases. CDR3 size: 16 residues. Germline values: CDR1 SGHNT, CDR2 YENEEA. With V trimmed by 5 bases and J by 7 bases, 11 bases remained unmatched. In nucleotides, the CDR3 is TGTGCCAGCAGCCTACACTTTAGCGGGGGGGCCAATACGCAGTATTTT. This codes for CASSLHFSGGANTQYF.

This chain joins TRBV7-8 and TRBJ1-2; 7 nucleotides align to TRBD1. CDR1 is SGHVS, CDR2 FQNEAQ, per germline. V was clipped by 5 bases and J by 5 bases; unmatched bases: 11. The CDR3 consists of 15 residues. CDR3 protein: CASSPDRATGYGYTF. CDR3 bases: TGTGCCAGCAGCCCCGACAGGGCTACTGGATATGGCTACACCTTC.

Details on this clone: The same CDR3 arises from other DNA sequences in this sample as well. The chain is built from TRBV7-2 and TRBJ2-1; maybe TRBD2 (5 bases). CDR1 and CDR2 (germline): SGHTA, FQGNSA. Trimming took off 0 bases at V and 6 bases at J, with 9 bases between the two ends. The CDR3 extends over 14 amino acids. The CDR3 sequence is CASSLALAGNEQFF. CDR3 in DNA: TGTGCCAGCAGCTTAGCTCTAGCAGGCAATGAGCAGTTCTTC.

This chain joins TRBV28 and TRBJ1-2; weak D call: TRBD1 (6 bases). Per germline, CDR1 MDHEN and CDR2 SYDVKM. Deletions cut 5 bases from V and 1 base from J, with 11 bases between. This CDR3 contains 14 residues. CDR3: CASSALQGNYGYTF. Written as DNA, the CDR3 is TGTGCCAGCAGTGCATTACAGGGTAACTATGGCTACACCTTC.

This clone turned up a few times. CDR3 region: CASKKQGSTNEKLFF. The CDR3 DNA follows: TGTGCCAGCAAAAAACAGGGATCAACTAATGAAAAACTGTTTTTT. This rearrangement joins TRBV6-5 to TRBJ1-4; TRBD1 might be the D (6 bases). Germline V lookup: CDR1 MNHEY, CDR2 SVGAGI. V shed 7 bases and J shed 0 bases, with 12 bases lying between them. This CDR3 comprises 15 residues.

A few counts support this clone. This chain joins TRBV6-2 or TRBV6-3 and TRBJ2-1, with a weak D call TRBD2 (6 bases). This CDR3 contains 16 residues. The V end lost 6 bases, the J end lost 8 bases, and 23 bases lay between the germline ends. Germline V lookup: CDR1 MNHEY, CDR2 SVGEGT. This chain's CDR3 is CASSEGTAVGLDEQFF. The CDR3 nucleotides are TGTGCCAGCAGCGAAGGGACTGCCGTAGGGTTAGATGAGCAGTTCTTC.

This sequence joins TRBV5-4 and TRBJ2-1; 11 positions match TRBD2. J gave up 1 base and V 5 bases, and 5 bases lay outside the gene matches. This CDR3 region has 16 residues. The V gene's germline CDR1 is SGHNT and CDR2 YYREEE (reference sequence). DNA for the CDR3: TGTGCCAGCAGTCACTCTAGCGGGAGGTCCTACAATGAGCAGTTCTTC. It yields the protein CASSHSSGRSYNEQFF.

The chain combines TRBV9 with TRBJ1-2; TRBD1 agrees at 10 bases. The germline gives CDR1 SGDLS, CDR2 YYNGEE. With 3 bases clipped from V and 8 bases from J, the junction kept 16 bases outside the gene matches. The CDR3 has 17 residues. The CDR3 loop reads CASSDPGRQGASGGYTF. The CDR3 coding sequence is TGTGCCAGCAGCGACCCCGGCCGACAGGGGGCTTCGGGAGGCTACACCTTC.

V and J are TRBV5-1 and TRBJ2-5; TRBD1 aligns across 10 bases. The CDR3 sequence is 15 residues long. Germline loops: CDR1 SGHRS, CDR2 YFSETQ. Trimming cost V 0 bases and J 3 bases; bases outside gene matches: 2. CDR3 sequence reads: CASSLDGTGEETQYF. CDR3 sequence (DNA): TGCGCCAGCAGCTTGGACGGGACAGGGGAAGAGACCCAGTACTTC.

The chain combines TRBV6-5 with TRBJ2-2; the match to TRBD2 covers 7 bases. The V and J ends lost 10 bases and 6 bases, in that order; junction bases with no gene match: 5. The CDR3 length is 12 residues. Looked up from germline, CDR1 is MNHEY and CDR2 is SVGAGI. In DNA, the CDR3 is TGTGCCACCACCGCGGGGGCCGGGGAGCTGTTTTTT. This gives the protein CATTAGAGELFF.

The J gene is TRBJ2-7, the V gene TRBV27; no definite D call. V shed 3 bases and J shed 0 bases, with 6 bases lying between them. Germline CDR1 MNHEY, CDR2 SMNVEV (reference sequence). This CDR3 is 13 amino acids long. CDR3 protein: CASSFLSSYEQYF. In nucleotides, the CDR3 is TGTGCCAGCAGTTTCCTTAGCTCCTACGAGCAGTACTTC.

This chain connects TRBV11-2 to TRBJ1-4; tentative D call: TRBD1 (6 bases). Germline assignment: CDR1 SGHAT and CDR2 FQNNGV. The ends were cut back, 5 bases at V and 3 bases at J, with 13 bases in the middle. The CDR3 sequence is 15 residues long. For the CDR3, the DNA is TGTGCCAGCAGCAGACGCACAGGGTCTAATGAAAAACTGTTTTTT. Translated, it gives CASSRRTGSNEKLFF. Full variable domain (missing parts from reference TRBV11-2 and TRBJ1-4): EAGVAQSPRYKIIEKRQSVAFWCNPISGHATLYWYQQILGQGPKLLIQFQNNGVVDDSQLPKDRFSAERLKGVDSTLKIQPAKLEDSAVYLCASSRRTGSNEKLFFGSGTQLSVL.

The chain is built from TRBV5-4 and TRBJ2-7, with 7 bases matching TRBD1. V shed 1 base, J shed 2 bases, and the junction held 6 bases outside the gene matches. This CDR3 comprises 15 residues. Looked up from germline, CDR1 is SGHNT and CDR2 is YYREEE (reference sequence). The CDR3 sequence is CASSLRSGGAYEQYF. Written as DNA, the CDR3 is TGTGCCAGCAGCTTGCGGTCAGGGGGAGCCTACGAGCAGTACTTC. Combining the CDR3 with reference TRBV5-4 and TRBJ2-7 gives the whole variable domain ETGVTQSPTHLIKTRGQQVTLRCSSQSGHNTVSWYQQALGQGPQFIFQYYREEENGRGNFPPRFSGLQFPNYSSELNVNALELDDSALYLCASSLRSGGAYEQYFGPGTRLTVT.

The CDR3 DNA follows: TGTGCCAGCAGTTTACCCCTACTAGCGAGGGGGTCAGATACGCAGTATTTT. Protein sequence: CASSLPLLARGSDTQYF. The V call is TRBV28, the J call TRBJ2-3, with TRBD2 as a possible D gene (7 bases). Germline CDR1 is MDHEN and CDR2 is SYDVKM. Trimming left V 2 bases short and J 4 bases short, with 19 bases between. The CDR3 sequence is 17 residues long. Supplemented by reference TRBV28 and TRBJ2-3, the full variable domain reads DVKVTQSSRYLVKRTGEKVFLECVQDMDHENMFWYRQDPGLGLRLIYFSYDVKMKEKGDIPEGYSVSREKKERFSLILESASTNQTSMYLCASSLPLLARGSDTQYFGPGTRLTVL.

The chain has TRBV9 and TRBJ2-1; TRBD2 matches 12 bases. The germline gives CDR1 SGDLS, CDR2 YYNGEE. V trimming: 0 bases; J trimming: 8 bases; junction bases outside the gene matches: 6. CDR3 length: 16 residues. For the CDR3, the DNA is TGTGCCAGCAGCGTAGGACTAGCGGGAGTCGTCCATGAGCAGTTCTTC. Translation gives CASSVGLAGVVHEQFF.